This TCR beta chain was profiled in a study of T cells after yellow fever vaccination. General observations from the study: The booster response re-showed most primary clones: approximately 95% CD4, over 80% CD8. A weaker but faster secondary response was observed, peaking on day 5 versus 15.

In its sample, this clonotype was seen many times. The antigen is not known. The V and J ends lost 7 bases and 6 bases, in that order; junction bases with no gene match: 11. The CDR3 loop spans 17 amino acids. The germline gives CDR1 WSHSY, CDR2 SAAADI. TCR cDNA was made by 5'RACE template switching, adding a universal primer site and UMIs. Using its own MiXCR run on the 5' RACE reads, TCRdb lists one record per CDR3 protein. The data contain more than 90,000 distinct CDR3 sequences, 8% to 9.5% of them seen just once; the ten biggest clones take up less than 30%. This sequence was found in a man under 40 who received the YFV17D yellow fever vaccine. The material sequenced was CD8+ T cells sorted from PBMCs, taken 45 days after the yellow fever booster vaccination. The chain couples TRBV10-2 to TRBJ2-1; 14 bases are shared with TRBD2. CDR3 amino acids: CASMGLAGVSGRNEQFF. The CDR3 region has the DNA TGCGCCAGCATGGGACTAGCGGGAGTCTCTGGCCGCAATGAGCAGTTCTTC.